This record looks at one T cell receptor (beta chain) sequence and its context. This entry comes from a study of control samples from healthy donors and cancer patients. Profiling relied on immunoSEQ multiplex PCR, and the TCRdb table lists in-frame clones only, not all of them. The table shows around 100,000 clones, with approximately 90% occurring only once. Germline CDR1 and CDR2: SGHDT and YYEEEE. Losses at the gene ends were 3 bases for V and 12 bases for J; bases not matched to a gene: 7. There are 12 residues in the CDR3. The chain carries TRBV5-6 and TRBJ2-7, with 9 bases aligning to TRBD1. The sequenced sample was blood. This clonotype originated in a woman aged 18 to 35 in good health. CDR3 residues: CASSSSGTGLYF. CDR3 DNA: TGTGCCAGCAGCTCCTCCGGGACAGGGCTGTACTTC.